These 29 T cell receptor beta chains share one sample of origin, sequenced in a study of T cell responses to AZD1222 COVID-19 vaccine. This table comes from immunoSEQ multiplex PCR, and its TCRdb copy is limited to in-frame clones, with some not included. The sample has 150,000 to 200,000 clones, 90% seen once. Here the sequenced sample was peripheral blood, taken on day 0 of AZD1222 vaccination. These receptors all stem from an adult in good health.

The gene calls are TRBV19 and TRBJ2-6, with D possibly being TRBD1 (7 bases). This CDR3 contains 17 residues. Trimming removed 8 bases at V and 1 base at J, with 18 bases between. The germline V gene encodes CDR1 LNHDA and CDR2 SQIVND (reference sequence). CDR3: CASAGAGGLSGANVLTF. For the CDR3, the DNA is TGTGCCAGTGCCGGGGCAGGGGGACTTTCTGGGGCCAACGTCCTGACTTTC.

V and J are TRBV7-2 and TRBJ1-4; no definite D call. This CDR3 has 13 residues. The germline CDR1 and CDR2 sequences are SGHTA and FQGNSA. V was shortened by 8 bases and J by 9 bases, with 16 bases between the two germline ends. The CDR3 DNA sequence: TGTGCCAGCCTTCCGGGAAAAGGGAAAAAACTGTTTTTT. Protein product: CASLPGKGKKLFF.

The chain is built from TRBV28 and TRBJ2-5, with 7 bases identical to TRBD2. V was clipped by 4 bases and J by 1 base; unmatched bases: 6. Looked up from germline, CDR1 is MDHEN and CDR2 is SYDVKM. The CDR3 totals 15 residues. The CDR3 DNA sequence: TGTGCCAGCAGTTATTCTAGCGGCATCCAAGAGACCCAGTACTTC. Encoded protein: CASSYSSGIQETQYF.

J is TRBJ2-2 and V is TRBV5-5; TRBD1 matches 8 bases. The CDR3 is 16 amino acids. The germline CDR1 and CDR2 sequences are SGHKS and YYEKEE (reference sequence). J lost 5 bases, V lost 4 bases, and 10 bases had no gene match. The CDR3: CASSIPRTGRTGELFF. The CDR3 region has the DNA TGTGCCAGCAGCATACCCAGGACAGGGCGGACCGGGGAGCTGTTTTTT.

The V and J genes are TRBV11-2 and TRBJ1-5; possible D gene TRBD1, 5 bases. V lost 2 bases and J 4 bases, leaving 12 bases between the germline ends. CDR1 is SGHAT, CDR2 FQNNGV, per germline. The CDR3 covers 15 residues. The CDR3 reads CASSLSPGPNQPQHF. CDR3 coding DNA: TGTGCCAGCAGCTTATCTCCAGGGCCGAATCAGCCCCAGCATTTT. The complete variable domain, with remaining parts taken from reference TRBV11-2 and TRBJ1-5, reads EAGVAQSPRYKIIEKRQSVAFWCNPISGHATLYWYQQILGQGPKLLIQFQNNGVVDDSQLPKDRFSAERLKGVDSTLKIQPAKLEDSAVYLCASSLSPGPNQPQHFGDGTRLSIL.

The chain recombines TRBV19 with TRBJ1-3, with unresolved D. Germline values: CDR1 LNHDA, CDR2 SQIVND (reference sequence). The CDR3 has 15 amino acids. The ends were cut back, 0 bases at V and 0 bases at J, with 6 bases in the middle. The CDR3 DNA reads TGTGCCAGTAGTATAGACGGCCACTCTGGAAACACCATATATTTT. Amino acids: CASSIDGHSGNTIYF.

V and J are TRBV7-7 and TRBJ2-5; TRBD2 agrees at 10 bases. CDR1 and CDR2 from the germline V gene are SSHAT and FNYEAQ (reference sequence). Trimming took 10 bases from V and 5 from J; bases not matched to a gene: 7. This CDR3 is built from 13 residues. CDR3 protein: CATRLAGVETQYF. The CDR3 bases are TGTGCCACGCGGCTAGCGGGAGTGGAGACCCAGTACTTC.

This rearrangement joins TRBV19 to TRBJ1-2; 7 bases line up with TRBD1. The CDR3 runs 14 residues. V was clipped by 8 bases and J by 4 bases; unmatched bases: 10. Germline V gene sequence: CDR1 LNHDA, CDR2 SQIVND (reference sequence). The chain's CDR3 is CASCEHGTVYGYTF. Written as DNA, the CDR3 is TGTGCCAGTTGCGAGCACGGGACAGTCTATGGCTACACCTTC.

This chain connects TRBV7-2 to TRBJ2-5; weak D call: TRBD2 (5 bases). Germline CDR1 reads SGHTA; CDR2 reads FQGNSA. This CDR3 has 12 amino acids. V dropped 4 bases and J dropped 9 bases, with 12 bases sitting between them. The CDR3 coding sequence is TGTGCCAGCAGCTCGTCGGGGTCGGCCCAGTACTTC. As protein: CASSSSGSAQYF.

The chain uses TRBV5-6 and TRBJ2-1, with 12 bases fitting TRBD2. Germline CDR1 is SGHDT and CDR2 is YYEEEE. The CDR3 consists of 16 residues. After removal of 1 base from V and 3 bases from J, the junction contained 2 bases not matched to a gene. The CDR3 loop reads CASSLRTSGIYNEQFF. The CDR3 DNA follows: TGTGCCAGCAGCTTGCGGACTAGCGGGATCTACAATGAGCAGTTCTTC.

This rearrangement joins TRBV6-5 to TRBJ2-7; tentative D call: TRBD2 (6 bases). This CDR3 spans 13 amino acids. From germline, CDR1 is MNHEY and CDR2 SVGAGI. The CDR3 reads CATYDEKLAEQYF. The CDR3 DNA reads TGTGCTACTTATGACGAGAAACTAGCAGAGCAGTACTTC.

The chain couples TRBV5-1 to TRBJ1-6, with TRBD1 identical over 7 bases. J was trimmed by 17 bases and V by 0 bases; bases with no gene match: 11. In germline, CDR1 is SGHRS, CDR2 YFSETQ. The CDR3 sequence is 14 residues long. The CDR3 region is CASSLEARGTDVHF. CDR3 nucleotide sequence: TGCGCCAGCAGCTTGGAGGCACGGGGGACAGATGTCCACTTT. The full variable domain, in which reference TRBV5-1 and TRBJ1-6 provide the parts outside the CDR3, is KAGVTQTPRYLIKTRGQQVTLSCSPISGHRSVSWYQQTPGQGLQFLFEYFSETQRNKGNFPGRFSGRQFSNSRSEMNVSTLELGDSALYLCASSLEARGTDVHFGNGTRLTVT.

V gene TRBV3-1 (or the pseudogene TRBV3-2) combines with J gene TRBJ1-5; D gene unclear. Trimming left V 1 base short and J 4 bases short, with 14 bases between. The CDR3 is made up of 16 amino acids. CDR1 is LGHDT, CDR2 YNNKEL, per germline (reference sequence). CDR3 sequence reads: CASSQGGVGPNQPQHF. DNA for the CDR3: TGTGCCAGCAGCCAAGGAGGAGTCGGTCCTAATCAGCCCCAGCATTTT.

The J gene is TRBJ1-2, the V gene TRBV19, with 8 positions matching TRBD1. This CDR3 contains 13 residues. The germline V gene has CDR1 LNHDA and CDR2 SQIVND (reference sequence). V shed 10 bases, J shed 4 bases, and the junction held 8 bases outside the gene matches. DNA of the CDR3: TGTGCCACCAAGGGACAGGCAACCTATGGCTACACCTTC. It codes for CATKGQATYGYTF.

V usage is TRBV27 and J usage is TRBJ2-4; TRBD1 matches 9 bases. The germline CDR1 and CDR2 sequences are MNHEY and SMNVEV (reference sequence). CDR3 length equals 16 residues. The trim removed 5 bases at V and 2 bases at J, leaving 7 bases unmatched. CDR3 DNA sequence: TGTGCCAGCAGTCCTACAGGGGGCTCGTCCAAAAACATTCAGTACTTC. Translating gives CASSPTGGSSKNIQYF.

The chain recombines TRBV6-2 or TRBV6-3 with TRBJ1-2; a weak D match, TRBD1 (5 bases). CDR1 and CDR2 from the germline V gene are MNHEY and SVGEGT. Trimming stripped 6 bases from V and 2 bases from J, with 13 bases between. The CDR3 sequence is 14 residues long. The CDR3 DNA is TGTGCCAGCAGCCTCGAACGACAGAACTATGGCTACACCTTC. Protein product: CASSLERQNYGYTF.

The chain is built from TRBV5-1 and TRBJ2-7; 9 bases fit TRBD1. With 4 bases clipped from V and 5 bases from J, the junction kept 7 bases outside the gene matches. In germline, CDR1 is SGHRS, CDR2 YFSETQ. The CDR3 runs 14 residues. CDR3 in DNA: TGCGCCAGCAGCAAACCGGGACAGGGCGACGAGCAGTACTTC. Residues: CASSKPGQGDEQYF.

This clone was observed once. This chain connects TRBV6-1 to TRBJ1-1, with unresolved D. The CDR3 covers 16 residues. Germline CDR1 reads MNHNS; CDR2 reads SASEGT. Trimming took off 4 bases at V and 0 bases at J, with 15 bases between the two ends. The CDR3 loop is CASSGPGSGVNTEAFF. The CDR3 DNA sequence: TGTGCCAGCAGTGGACCCGGTTCGGGAGTGAACACTGAAGCTTTCTTT.

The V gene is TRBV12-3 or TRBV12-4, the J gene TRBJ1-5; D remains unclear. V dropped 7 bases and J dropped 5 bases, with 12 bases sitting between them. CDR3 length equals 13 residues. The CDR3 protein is CASTQGSDQPQHF. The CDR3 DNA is TGTGCCAGCACCCAAGGGAGCGATCAGCCCCAGCATTTT.

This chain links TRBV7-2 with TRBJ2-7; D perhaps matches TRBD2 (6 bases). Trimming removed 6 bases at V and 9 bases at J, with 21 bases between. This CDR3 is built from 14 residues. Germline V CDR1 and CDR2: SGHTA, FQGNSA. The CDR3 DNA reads TGTGCCAGCAGTTATCCGGGACTCTCTCAGTGGCAGTACTTC. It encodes CASSYPGLSQWQYF.

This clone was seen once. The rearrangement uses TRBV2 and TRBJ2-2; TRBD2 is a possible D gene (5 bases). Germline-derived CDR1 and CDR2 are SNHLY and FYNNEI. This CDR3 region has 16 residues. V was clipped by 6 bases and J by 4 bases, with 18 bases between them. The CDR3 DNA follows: TGTGCCAGCAGGGAACGCCCTTCGGGAATCACCGGGGAGCTGTTTTTT. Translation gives CASRERPSGITGELFF.

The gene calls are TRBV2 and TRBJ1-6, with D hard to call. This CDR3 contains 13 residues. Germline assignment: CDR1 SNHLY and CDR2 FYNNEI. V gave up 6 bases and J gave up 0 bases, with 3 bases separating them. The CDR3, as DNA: TGTGCCAGCAGCGACTCCTATAATTCACCCCTCCACTTT. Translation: CASSDSYNSPLHF.

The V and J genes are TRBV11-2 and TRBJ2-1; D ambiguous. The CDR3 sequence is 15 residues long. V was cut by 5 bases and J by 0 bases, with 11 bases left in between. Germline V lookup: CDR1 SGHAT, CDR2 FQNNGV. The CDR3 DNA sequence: TGTGCCAGCAGCCTGACTGCGAGCTCCTACAATGAGCAGTTCTTC. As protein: CASSLTASSYNEQFF. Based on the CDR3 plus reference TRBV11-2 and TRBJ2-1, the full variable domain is EAGVAQSPRYKIIEKRQSVAFWCNPISGHATLYWYQQILGQGPKLLIQFQNNGVVDDSQLPKDRFSAERLKGVDSTLKIQPAKLEDSAVYLCASSLTASSYNEQFFGPGTRLTVL.

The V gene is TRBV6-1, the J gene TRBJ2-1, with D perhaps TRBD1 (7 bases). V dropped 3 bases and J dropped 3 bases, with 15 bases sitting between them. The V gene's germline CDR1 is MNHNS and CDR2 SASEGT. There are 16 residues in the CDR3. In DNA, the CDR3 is TGTGCCAGCAGTGAGGGGGGACAGAATTTCTACAATGAGCAGTTCTTC. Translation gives CASSEGGQNFYNEQFF.

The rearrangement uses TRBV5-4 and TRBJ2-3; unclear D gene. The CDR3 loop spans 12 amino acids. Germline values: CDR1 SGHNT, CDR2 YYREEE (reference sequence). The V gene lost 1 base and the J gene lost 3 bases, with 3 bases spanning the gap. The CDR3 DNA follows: TGTGCCAGCAGCTTGAGGACAGATACGCAGTATTTT. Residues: CASSLRTDTQYF.

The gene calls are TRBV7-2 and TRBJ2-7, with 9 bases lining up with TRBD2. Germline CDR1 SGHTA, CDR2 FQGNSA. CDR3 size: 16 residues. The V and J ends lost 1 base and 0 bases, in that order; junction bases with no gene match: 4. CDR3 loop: CASSLGSAGGSYEQYF. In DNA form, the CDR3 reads TGTGCCAGCAGCTTAGGATCAGCGGGAGGCTCCTACGAGCAGTACTTC.

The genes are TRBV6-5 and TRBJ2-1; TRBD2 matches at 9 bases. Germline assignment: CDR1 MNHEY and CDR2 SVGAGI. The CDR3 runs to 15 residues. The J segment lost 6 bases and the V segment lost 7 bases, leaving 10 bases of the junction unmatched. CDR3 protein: CASITLRGGRNEQFF. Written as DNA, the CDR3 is TGTGCCAGCATAACTTTGCGGGGGGGCCGCAATGAGCAGTTCTTC.

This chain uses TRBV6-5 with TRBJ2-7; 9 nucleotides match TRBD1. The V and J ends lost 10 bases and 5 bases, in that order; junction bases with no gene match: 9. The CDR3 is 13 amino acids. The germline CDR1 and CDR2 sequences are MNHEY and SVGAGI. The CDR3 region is CATRRDREHEQYF. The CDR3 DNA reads TGTGCCACCCGACGGGACAGGGAGCACGAGCAGTACTTC.

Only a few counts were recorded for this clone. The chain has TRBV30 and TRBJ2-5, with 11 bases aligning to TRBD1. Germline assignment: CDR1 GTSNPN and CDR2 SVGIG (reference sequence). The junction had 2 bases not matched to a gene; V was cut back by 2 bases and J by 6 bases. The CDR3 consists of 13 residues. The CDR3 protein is CAWSRTGGKTQYF. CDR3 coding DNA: TGTGCCTGGAGTCGGACAGGGGGCAAGACCCAGTACTTC.